This TCR beta chain was sequenced in a study of blood T cell repertoires in COVID-19. Study-level background: Sample material is recorded as cDNA or gDNA derived from T cells, B-cell-depleted T cells, or PBMCs.

The V and J ends lost 9 bases and 0 bases respectively, with 6 bases between them. Germline V gene data show CDR1 as SEHNR and CDR2 as FQNEAQ (reference sequence). The CDR3 covers 13 residues. Repertoires were generated with immunoSEQ multiplex PCR, while TCRdb's copy carries only in-frame clones and drops some. The table has hundreds of thousands of clones, roughly 85% seen once. The rearrangement joins TRBV7-9 to TRBJ2-6, with D perhaps matching TRBD2 (5 bases). Sequences were obtained from peripheral blood. This TCR was sampled from a woman aged 30 to 39 with active or convalescent COVID-19. The CDR3 reads CARGSSGANVLTF. The CDR3 DNA reads TGTGCCAGGGGGAGCTCTGGGGCCAACGTCCTGACTTTC. The variable domain in full, completed from reference TRBV7-9 and TRBJ2-6, reads DTGVSQNPRHKITKRGQNVTFRCDPISEHNRLYWYRQTLGQGPEFLTYFQNEAQLEKSRLLSDRFSAERPKGSFSTLEIQRTEQGDSAMYLCARGSSGANVLTFGAGSRLTVL.